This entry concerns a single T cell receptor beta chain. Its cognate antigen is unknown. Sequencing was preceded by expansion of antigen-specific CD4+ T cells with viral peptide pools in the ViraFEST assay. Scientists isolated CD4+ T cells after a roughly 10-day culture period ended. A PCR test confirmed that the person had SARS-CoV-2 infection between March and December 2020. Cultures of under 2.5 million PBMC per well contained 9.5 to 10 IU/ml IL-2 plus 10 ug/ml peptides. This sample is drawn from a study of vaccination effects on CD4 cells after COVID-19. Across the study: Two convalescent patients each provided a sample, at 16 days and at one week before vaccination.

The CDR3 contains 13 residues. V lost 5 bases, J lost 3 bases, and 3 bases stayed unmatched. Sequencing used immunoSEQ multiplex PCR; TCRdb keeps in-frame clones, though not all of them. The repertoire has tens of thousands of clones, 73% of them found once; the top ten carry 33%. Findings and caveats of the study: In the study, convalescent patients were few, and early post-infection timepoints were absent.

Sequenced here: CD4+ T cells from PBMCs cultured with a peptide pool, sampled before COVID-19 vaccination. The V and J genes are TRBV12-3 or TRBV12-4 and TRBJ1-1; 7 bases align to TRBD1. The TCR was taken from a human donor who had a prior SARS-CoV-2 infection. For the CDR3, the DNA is TGTGCCAGCAGTGCCGACAGGGACACTGAAGCTTTCTTT. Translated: CASSADRDTEAFF.